What follows is one TCR beta chain and its context. What antigen it recognizes has not been identified. No much larger clone is present one base from it, and per-base qualities are unavailable. The data stem from a study of blood T cell repertoires in COVID-19 (dated by TCRdb to the early 2020s). At the level of the whole study: The collaborator samples originated in the United States, Italy and Spain and spanned the acute and convalescent phases of COVID-19. Where available, HLA class I and class II types were taken from metadata supplied by the sample provider and were not determined by assay-based typing. The dataset comprised deeply sampled blood TCRbeta repertoires from subjects exposed to, actively infected with, or recovered from COVID-19. Samples came from the ongoing ImmuneRACE study (first 160 participants) plus 1,254 subjects from 6 global collaborators. The material from the prospective study consisted of cDNA or gDNA derived from T cells, B-cell-depleted T cells, or PBMCs. A freely available public database, intended as a resource for researchers studying the immune response to SARS-CoV-2, is where the repertoires were released. A de-identified subject ID, COVID-19 status, age in years and sex were almost always included in the sample metadata. Paper-wide results and their limitations: Clinical and demographic metadata were provided uncurated, with the amount varying by source and participant.

Whole blood was collected in K2EDTA tubes by collaborating institutions according to the institutions' own protocols. For TCRbeta analysis, collaborators shipped samples in one of three forms: frozen whole blood, isolated PBMCs, or DNA extracted from either of those sample types. The immunoSEQ Assay, a bias-controlled multiplex PCR, was used to amplify TCRbeta CDR3 regions from genomic DNA. Per the source publication's procedure: Within the assay, amplification of reference gene primers was used to estimate how many nucleated cells each sample contained. Sequence reads were collapsed and filtered to measure the absolute abundance of every unique TCRbeta CDR3 rearrangement. For each sample, productive Simpson clonality was calculated as the square root of Simpson's diversity index across productive rearrangements. Not all clones reach the TCRdb copy of this immuneACCESS table, which keeps in-frame sequences only. Checked studies attribute under half of the gap to unresolved V genes and leave the rest unexplained. That table gives V, J and clone size, and the DNA gave D and trimming. The sample table contains roughly 71,000 clones; only one count was recorded for over 65% of them. Together, the top ten hold around a sixth of the sample.

From the cysteine up to the phenylalanine, the CDR3 has a length of 14 residues. The kept DNA is CDR3 alone, 42 bases in frame from the first base. CDR1 and CDR2, looked up from the germline V gene (reference sequence), are SGHNT and YYREEE. V loses 4 bases at its end and J loses 1 base; junction bases beyond the gene matches: 2. The receptor chain draws on TRBV5-4 and TRBJ1-3, with 7 bases in between that match TRBD1. The sample comprised peripheral blood. The source is a woman aged 80 or over with acute or convalescent COVID-19. The CDR3 corresponds to CASSLQGSGNTIYF. At the DNA level, the sequence is TGTGCCAGCAGCCTACAGGGGTCTGGAAACACCATATATTTT.